A single sample is the source of the 28 T cell receptor beta chains below, sequenced in a study of shared clonotypes between healthy human individuals. Repertoires were generated with immunoSEQ multiplex PCR, while TCRdb's copy carries only in-frame clones and drops some. In the table there are millions of clones, approximately 94% of which are singletons. The naive CD8 subset, CD45RO-negative cells positively selected for CCR7, excluded terminally differentiated effector memory CD45RA+ cells. Sequencing used naive CD8+ T cells sorted from blood. The receptors stem from a man younger than 30 in good health.

V gene TRBV18 combines with J gene TRBJ1-2; no reliable D call. Trimming pared 3 bases from V and 2 bases from J, leaving 13 bases between. The CDR3 is 15 amino acids. Looked up from germline, CDR1 is KGHSH and CDR2 is LQKENI. CDR3 protein: CASSPGSVVNYGYTF. In nucleotides, the CDR3 is TGTGCCAGCTCACCGGGATCCGTCGTAAACTATGGCTACACCTTC.

Only one count was recorded for this clone. Other DNA sequences from this sample encode an identical CDR3 as well. V gene TRBV5-1 combines with J gene TRBJ1-3; D remains unclear. The CDR3 has 15 amino acids. Per germline, CDR1 SGHRS and CDR2 YFSETQ. V dropped 0 bases and J dropped 0 bases, with 7 bases sitting between them. The CDR3 DNA follows: TGCGCCAGCAGCTTGGCAGGCAGCTCTGGAAACACCATATATTTT. Protein product: CASSLAGSSGNTIYF.

This chain links TRBV9 with TRBJ2-1; D is undetermined. This CDR3 has 14 residues. Germline loops: CDR1 SGDLS, CDR2 YYNGEE. V was pared by 6 bases and J by 4 bases, with 14 bases between. This chain's CDR3 is CASTPAIGYNEQFF. DNA for the CDR3: TGTGCCAGCACCCCGGCAATAGGGTACAATGAGCAGTTCTTC.

For this clone: Other DNA sequences in the same sample also yield this CDR3. The chain combines TRBV5-4 with TRBJ1-1; no definite D call. This CDR3 spans 11 amino acids. The germline V and J ends were trimmed by 7 bases and 3 bases, with 7 bases remaining between them. CDR1 and CDR2 (germline): SGHNT, YYREEE (reference sequence). CDR3 residues: CASLGDTEAFF. The CDR3 region has the DNA TGTGCCAGCCTTGGGGACACTGAAGCTTTCTTT.

This clone was seen only once. V is TRBV4-2 and J is TRBJ1-4, with D unresolved. Looked up from germline, CDR1 is LGHNA and CDR2 is YNFKEQ. The CDR3 loop spans 17 amino acids. Trimming left V 4 bases short and J 4 bases short, with 19 bases between. In DNA, the CDR3 is TGTGCCAGCAGCCGGGCTTTGATGGAGGGCGTTAATGAAAAACTGTTTTTT. It encodes CASSRALMEGVNEKLFF.

CDR3 residues: CASSSGEQGLSHGYTF. CDR3 bases: TGTGCCAGCAGCTCTGGGGAGCAGGGTCTAAGTCATGGCTACACCTTC. This rearrangement joins TRBV9 to TRBJ1-2; D is perhaps TRBD1 (5 bases). CDR3 length equals 16 residues. Germline CDR1 reads SGDLS; CDR2 reads YYNGEE. With 4 bases removed from V and 6 bases from J, the gap between germline ends came to 22 bases.

This clone was found once. The V call is TRBV4-1, the J call TRBJ2-2, with 12 bases identical to TRBD1. Germline CDR1 and CDR2: MGHRA and YSYEKL. The CDR3 sequence is 14 residues long. V lost 10 bases and J lost 7; bases outside the gene matches: 7. CDR3 sequence: CATSGTGGIGELFF. Here the CDR3 DNA reads TGCGCCACCTCCGGGACAGGGGGCATCGGGGAGCTGTTTTTT.

The V gene is TRBV10-2, the J gene TRBJ1-2; the D gene is possibly TRBD1 (5 bases). This CDR3 is 15 amino acids long. Germline values: CDR1 WSHSY, CDR2 SAAADI. V gave up 0 bases and J gave up 3 bases, with 11 bases separating them. In DNA form, the CDR3 reads TGCGCCAGCAGTGAGTCGTTGGGGGGATACTATGGCTACACCTTC. Translation: CASSESLGGYYGYTF.

This chain connects TRBV2 to TRBJ2-7; 8 bases line up with TRBD1. CDR1 is SNHLY, CDR2 FYNNEI, per germline. CDR3 length: 13 amino acids. Trimming cost V 8 bases and J 5 bases; bases outside gene matches: 8. The CDR3 sequence is CASDDRGGHEQYF. The CDR3, as DNA: TGTGCCAGCGATGACAGGGGAGGCCACGAGCAGTACTTC.

This chain uses TRBV5-1 with TRBJ2-5; 8 bases line up with TRBD2. J gave up 1 base and V 4 bases, and 12 bases lay outside the gene matches. Germline V gives CDR1 SGHRS, CDR2 YFSETQ. This CDR3 is built from 17 residues. The CDR3 sequence: CASSPADSREGQETQYF. CDR3 DNA sequence: TGCGCCAGCAGCCCGGCCGATAGCCGGGAGGGCCAAGAGACCCAGTACTTC.

The rearrangement uses TRBV4-1 and TRBJ2-7; 7 bases line up with TRBD1. V was pared by 5 bases and J by 4 bases, with 8 bases of the junction left unmatched. The length of the CDR3 is 14 residues. The germline CDR1 and CDR2 sequences are MGHRA and YSYEKL. The CDR3 reads CASSIRDSRYEQYF. The DNA for the CDR3 is TGCGCCAGCAGCATACGGGACAGTCGTTACGAGCAGTACTTC.

The J gene is TRBJ1-6, the V gene TRBV4-1, with unresolved D. The ends were cut back, 6 bases at V and 0 bases at J, with 12 bases in the middle. This CDR3 has 16 amino acids. Germline V lookup: CDR1 MGHRA, CDR2 YSYEKL. The CDR3 bases are TGCGCCAGCAGACCGGAGGGCAGCTCCTATAATTCACCCCTCCACTTT. Translating it yields CASRPEGSSYNSPLHF.

The chain is built from TRBV21-1 and TRBJ2-7. TRBV21-1 is classified as a pseudogene. This CDR3 has 13 amino acids. In DNA form, the CDR3 reads TGTGCCAGCAGCTGGGACCTTCAAAACGAGCAGTACTTC. Protein product: CASSWDLQNEQYF.

The chain combines TRBV7-9 with TRBJ2-1; D perhaps matches TRBD1 (5 bases). Germline CDR1 and CDR2: SEHNR and FQNEAQ (reference sequence). The CDR3 contains 15 residues. V was clipped by 4 bases and J by 5 bases, with 15 bases between them. This chain's CDR3 is CASSYPWGVHNEQFF. The CDR3 DNA follows: TGTGCCAGCAGCTACCCTTGGGGCGTACACAATGAGCAGTTCTTC.

This clone was counted once. The V call is TRBV7-9, the J call TRBJ2-2, with D possibly called TRBD1 or TRBD2 (6 bases each). The CDR3 runs 16 residues. Germline CDR1 and CDR2: SEHNR and FQNEAQ (reference sequence). V was clipped by 5 bases and J by 5 bases, with 18 bases between them. The CDR3 DNA reads as TGTGCCAGCAGCCCGACCCCGGGGGCTGGGACCGGGGAGCTGTTTTTT. Translation: CASSPTPGAGTGELFF. The whole variable domain, remainder taken from reference TRBV7-9 and TRBJ2-2, is DTGVSQNPRHKITKRGQNVTFRCDPISEHNRLYWYRQTLGQGPEFLTYFQNEAQLEKSRLLSDRFSAERPKGSFSTLEIQRTEQGDSAMYLCASSPTPGAGTGELFFGEGSRLTVL.

The chain employs TRBV6-5 and TRBJ2-7; 11 bases are a match to TRBD1. The CDR3 has 15 amino acids. Germline V lookup: CDR1 MNHEY, CDR2 SVGAGI. J lost 3 bases, V lost 5 bases, and 6 bases had no gene match. CDR3 amino acids: CASSLGTGGNYEQYF. For the CDR3, the DNA is TGTGCCAGCAGTCTCGGGACAGGGGGGAACTACGAGCAGTACTTC.

The chain carries TRBV4-1 and TRBJ1-1, with D uncertain. The CDR3 extends over 15 amino acids. The germline gives CDR1 MGHRA, CDR2 YSYEKL. Trimming cost V 0 bases and J 1 base, with 9 bases left between them. The CDR3 region has the DNA TGCGCCAGCAGCCAAGAGGAAGGTAAGAACACTGAAGCTTTCTTT. It translates to CASSQEEGKNTEAFF.

As for this clone: The same CDR3 arises from other DNA sequences in this sample as well. The chain employs TRBV29-1 and TRBJ2-5, with D tentatively TRBD1 (6 bases). Trimming stripped 3 bases from V and 4 bases from J, with 9 bases between. The CDR3 is made up of 12 amino acids. From germline, CDR1 is SQVTM and CDR2 ANQGSEA. CDR3 coding DNA: TGCAGCGTTGAGGGCAGGGGAGAGACCCAGTACTTC. It encodes CSVEGRGETQYF. Drawing the rest from reference TRBV29-1 and TRBJ2-5, the complete variable domain is SAVISQKPSRDICQRGTSLTIQCQVDSQVTMMFWYRQQPGQSLTLIATANQGSEATYESGFVIDKFPISRPNLTFSTLTVSNMSPEDSSIYLCSVEGRGETQYFGPGTRLLVL.

This chain connects TRBV11-2 to TRBJ2-1; 7 nucleotides line up with TRBD1. Germline V gives CDR1 SGHAT, CDR2 FQNNGV. Unmatched junction bases numbered 2, after V lost 5 bases and J lost 7 bases. This CDR3 has 12 residues. This CDR3 is CASSPGQNEQFF. CDR3 nucleotide sequence: TGTGCCAGCAGCCCGGGACAGAATGAGCAGTTCTTC.

The chain employs TRBV7-2 and TRBJ2-7; 9 positions match TRBD2. The CDR3 length is 15 residues. CDR1 and CDR2 (germline): SGHTA, FQGNSA. The V segment lost 5 bases and the J segment 2 bases; nucleotides outside the gene matches: 7. CDR3 coding DNA: TGTGCCAGCAGCCTGAGCGGGGGGTCCCCCTACGAGCAGTACTTC. Amino acids: CASSLSGGSPYEQYF.

V and J are TRBV9 and TRBJ2-1; D is perhaps TRBD1 (5 bases). Per germline, CDR1 SGDLS and CDR2 YYNGEE. The CDR3 is made up of 18 amino acids. V lost 0 bases and J 4 bases, leaving 20 bases between the germline ends. The CDR3 DNA reads TGTGCCAGCAGCGTAGCCCCACAGGTTGGTTCTTCTTACAATGAGCAGTTCTTC. Residues: CASSVAPQVGSSYNEQFF.

The CDR3 spells CASSYTNEQFF. The DNA of the CDR3 is TGTGCCAGCAGTTACACCAATGAGCAGTTCTTC. V usage is TRBV6-6 and J usage is TRBJ2-1; D uncertain. The CDR3 is 11 residues long. The ends were cut back, 2 bases at V and 6 bases at J, with 2 bases in the middle. Germline loops: CDR1 MNHNY, CDR2 SVGAGI (reference sequence).

Written as DNA, the CDR3 is TGTGCCAGCAGTGACCGGGGGACCTATAATTCACCCCTCCACTTT. This codes for CASSDRGTYNSPLHF. This chain uses TRBV6-1 with TRBJ1-6, with a weak D call TRBD1 (5 bases). Trimming removed 3 bases at V and 2 bases at J, with 8 bases between. The CDR3 extends over 15 amino acids. The germline CDR1 and CDR2 sequences are MNHNS and SASEGT.

With regard to this clone: Other DNA sequences in the same sample also yield this CDR3. The chain has TRBV9 and TRBJ2-1, with 14 bases that match TRBD2. The CDR3 loop spans 15 amino acids. The V segment lost 3 bases and the J segment 8 bases; nucleotides outside the gene matches: 4. CDR1 is SGDLS, CDR2 YYNGEE, per germline. The CDR3 bases are TGTGCCAGCAGCGCCGGACTAGCGGGAGGAGATGAGCAGTTCTTC. This translates into CASSAGLAGGDEQFF.

This chain links TRBV11-2 with TRBJ2-7, with a tentative D call TRBD2 (6 bases). This CDR3 spans 14 amino acids. The V end was cut by 2 bases, the J end by 2 bases, with 10 bases between. Germline CDR1 and CDR2: SGHAT and FQNNGV. The CDR3 nucleotides read TGTGCCAGCAGCTTATCCCCGGGGGCCTACGAGCAGTACTTC. Translation: CASSLSPGAYEQYF.

Regarding this clone: Other nucleotide sequences from this sample produce the same CDR3. The chain links TRBV7-2 to TRBJ2-7, with 7 positions matching TRBD2. Germline V lookup: CDR1 SGHTA, CDR2 FQGNSA. This CDR3 comprises 14 residues. V lost 0 bases, J lost 4 bases, and 3 bases stayed unmatched. In DNA, the CDR3 is TGTGCCAGCAGCTTAGCGGGAGGGTCGTACGAGCAGTACTTC. Translating gives CASSLAGGSYEQYF. Looking up the rest from reference TRBV7-2 and TRBJ2-7 gives the full variable domain: GAGVSQSPSNKVTEKGKDVELRCDPISGHTALYWYRQSLGQGLEFLIYFQGNSAPDKSGLPSDRFSAERTGGSVSTLTIQRTQQEDSAVYLCASSLAGGSYEQYFGPGTRLTVT.

V is TRBV7-2 and J is TRBJ2-1; D not certain. Trimming took 0 bases from V and 5 from J, leaving 5 bases between them. Looked up from germline, CDR1 is SGHTA and CDR2 is FQGNSA. The CDR3 spans 13 residues. The CDR3 here is CASSLAYNNEQFF. The CDR3 DNA sequence: TGTGCCAGCAGCTTAGCCTACAACAATGAGCAGTTCTTC.

This rearrangement joins TRBV7-2 to TRBJ1-2; D is uncertain. V dropped 7 bases and J dropped 4 bases, with 13 bases sitting between them. Germline V gene data show CDR1 as SGHTA and CDR2 as FQGNSA. The CDR3 length is 13 residues. In DNA, the CDR3 is TGTGCCAGCATGGGAAAAACGAGCTATGGCTACACCTTC. Translated, it gives CASMGKTSYGYTF.